This T cell receptor (beta chain) emerged from a study of blood T cells in healthy people across ages. This clonotype has just a few counts. Its target is not known. Possible read error: a much larger clone is one base away. The germline V gene encodes CDR1 DFQATT and CDR2 SNEGSKA (reference sequence). Trimming stripped 2 bases from V and 11 bases from J, with 18 bases between. This CDR3 is built from 13 residues. The amount of total RNA extracted per sample was at least 5 micrograms. Combining a sample-barcoded 5' primer with a J-beta primer mix, a second PCR ran for about 6 to 12 cycles. Each of the cDNA molecules was tagged by a template-switch adaptor with 12 random nucleotides. Each sample yielded at least 3 million CDR3-containing paired-end reads. TCRdb fed the 5' RACE reads into MiXCR, producing one record per CDR3 protein. The profile covers around 870,000 distinct CDR3 sequences, with under 30% appearing a single time and 15% to 20% taken by the ten largest.

Study-wide points: Older individuals had lower TCR beta diversity per million T cells (the decline was roughly linear).

Sequenced input: blood. The chain joins TRBV20-1 to TRBJ2-5; the D gene is possibly TRBD1 (5 bases). This clonotype was sampled from a woman older than 75 in good health. Written as DNA, the CDR3 is TGCAGTGCTAGATGGGGCTTACTTAATGAGCAGTACTTC. Its protein is CSARWGLLNEQYF.